This entry is about one T cell receptor beta chain. Its target is not known. The sample comes from a study of radiotherapy plus CTLA-4 blockade in lung cancer. The overall study: Disease control was seen in about 30% of patients, objective responses in about 18%.

Profiling relied on immunoSEQ multiplex PCR, and the TCRdb table lists in-frame clones only, not all of them. This repertoire shows about 49,000 clones, roughly 81% found once; its top ten account for 25% to 30%. Study-wide points: Among blood TCR repertoires after radiotherapy plus ipilimumab, tumor-derived clones expanded.

Source: peripheral blood, taken from a patient treated with radiotherapy plus ipilimumab. The source is a human donor with non-small cell lung cancer whose response to radiotherapy plus ipilimumab could not be evaluated.

The CDR3 protein is CASSISSSSASTDTQYF. The DNA for the CDR3 is TGTGCCAGTAGTATCTCTTCATCTAGTGCTAGCACAGATACGCAGTATTTT. This rearrangement joins TRBV19 to TRBJ2-3, with unresolved D. The CDR3 spans 17 residues. Germline V gene lookup returns CDR1 LNHDA and CDR2 SQIVND (reference sequence). Trimming left V 3 bases short and J 0 bases short, with 16 bases between. Using reference TRBV19 and TRBJ2-3 for the parts outside the CDR3, the full variable domain is DGGITQSPKYLFRKEGQNVTLSCEQNLNHDAMYWYRQDPGQGLRLIYYSQIVNDFQKGDIAEGYSVSREKKESFPLTVTSAQKNPTAFYLCASSISSSSASTDTQYFGPGTRLTVL.